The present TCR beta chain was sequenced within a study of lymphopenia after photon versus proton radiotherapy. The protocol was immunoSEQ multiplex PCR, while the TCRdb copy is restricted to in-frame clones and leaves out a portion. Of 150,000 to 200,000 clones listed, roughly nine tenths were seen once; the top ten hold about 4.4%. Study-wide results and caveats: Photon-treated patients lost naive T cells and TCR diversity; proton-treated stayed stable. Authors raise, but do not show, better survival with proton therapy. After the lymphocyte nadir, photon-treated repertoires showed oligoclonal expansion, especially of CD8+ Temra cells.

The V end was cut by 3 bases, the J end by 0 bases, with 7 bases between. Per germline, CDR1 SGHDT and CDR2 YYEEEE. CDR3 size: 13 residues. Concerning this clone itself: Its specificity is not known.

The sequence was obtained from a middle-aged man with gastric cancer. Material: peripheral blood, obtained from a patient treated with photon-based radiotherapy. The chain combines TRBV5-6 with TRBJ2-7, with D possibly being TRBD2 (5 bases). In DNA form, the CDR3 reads TGTGCCAGCAGCTCGGACTTCTCCTACGAGCAGTACTTC. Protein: CASSSDFSYEQYF.